A selection of T cell receptor beta chains follows, all from one sample in a study of blood T cell repertoires in COVID-19. The repertoire was sequenced with immunoSEQ multiplex PCR; TCRdb's copy has only in-frame clones and lacks some. This sample carries tens of thousands of clones, 80% to 85% of them seen once, and the ten largest clones take 14%. The sequenced sample was peripheral blood. The receptor source for this set is a human donor with acute or convalescent COVID-19. The donor label of this sample is uncertain. Each CDR3 is given with its conserved first and last residue. The D gene is left open where the match is weak. A row's size may be missing; if present it is once, few, many or a size class.

clone_size,d_call,v_call,j_call,cdr3_nt,cdr3_aa
.,.,TRBV2,TRBJ1-3,TGTGCCAGCAGTGAGACAGGAGGCCGGGGCACCATATATTTT,CASSETGGRGTIYF
.,TRBD1,TRBV18,TRBJ1-5,TGTGCCAGCTCACCGGTCGGGACAGGGAATCAGCCCCAGCATTTT,CASSPVGTGNQPQHF
.,.,TRBV19,TRBJ2-3,TGTGCCAGTGGAGCGGGCCACGGCACAGATACGCAGTATTTT,CASGAGHGTDTQYF
once,TRBD2,TRBV5-6,TRBJ2-1,TGTGCCAGCAGCTTGGGACTAGCGGGAGGTAACAATGAGCAGTTCTTC,CASSLGLAGGNNEQFF
.,.,TRBV10-3,TRBJ1-6,TGTGCCATCAGTGAGACGGGAAGCTCCTATAATTCACCCCTCCACTTT,CAISETGSSYNSPLHF
.,TRBD2,TRBV19,TRBJ2-3,TGTGCCAGTAGTATAATGGCGGGGGGGAGCACAGATACGCAGTATTTT,CASSIMAGGSTDTQYF
.,TRBD1,TRBV11-3,TRBJ1-1,TGTGCCAGCAGCTTAAACAGGGGGCTCACTGAAGCTTTCTTT,CASSLNRGLTEAFF
.,.,TRBV5-4,TRBJ1-4,TGTGCCAGCAGCTTGGCCGCGGGAAATGAAAAACTGTTTTTT,CASSLAAGNEKLFF
.,TRBD1,TRBV10-3,TRBJ1-2,TGTGCCATCAGTGGGGCAGGGGGCGACTATGGCTACACCTTC,CAISGAGGDYGYTF
.,TRBD2,TRBV18,TRBJ2-5,TGTGCCAGCTCACCATTGGAAGCGGGACCTAAAGAGACCCAGTACTTC,CASSPLEAGPKETQYF
once,TRBD1,TRBV7-3,TRBJ1-5,TGTGCCAGCAGCCTAACCCAGGGACAGTCCCAATATAGCAATCAGCCCCAGCATTTT,CASSLTQGQSQYSNQPQHF
.,.,TRBV28,TRBJ1-1,TGTGCCAGCAGGGGCAGCCCGAACACTGAAGCTTTCTTT,CASRGSPNTEAFF
.,.,TRBV19,TRBJ1-2,TGTGCCAGTAGTAGCAGATCGGCCCAAGGAGGTGCCTATGGCTACACCTTC,CASSSRSAQGGAYGYTF
.,TRBD1,TRBV4-1,TRBJ1-2,TGCGCCAGCAGCCAAGGGGACAGGGATGGTGGCTACACCTTC,CASSQGDRDGGYTF
.,TRBD1,TRBV4-3,TRBJ2-3,TGCGCCAGCAGCCAAGGAACGACAGGGGGCTTGGATACGCAGTATTTT,CASSQGTTGGLDTQYF
once,TRBD2,TRBV3-1/TRBV3-2,TRBJ2-5,TGTGCCAGCAGCCAAGTGTTAGCGGGGGGCGTTGAGACCCAGTACTTC,CASSQVLAGGVETQYF
few,TRBD1,TRBV15,TRBJ1-4,TGTGCCACCAGCAGAGATGAGGGGGCTGAAGAACTGTTTTTT,CATSRDEGAEELFF